This TCR beta chain stems from a study of T cell changes during pregnancy in multiple sclerosis. This clone occurred once. The assay was immunoSEQ multiplex PCR, and TCRdb's table has in-frame clones only and misses some. The sample lists over 35,000 clones; around nine tenths were seen once. Source: peripheral blood, taken before pregnancy. The clonotype was recovered from a female donor with multiple sclerosis, enrolled in a pregnancy study.

This CDR3 reads CASSYRDSSGNTIYF. In nucleotides, the CDR3 is TGTGCCAGCAGCTACAGGGATTCATCTGGAAACACCATATATTTT. J is TRBJ1-3 and V is TRBV7-2; weak D call: TRBD1 (6 bases). This CDR3 spans 15 amino acids. Trimming left V 4 bases short and J 1 base short, with 11 bases between. CDR1 is SGHTA and CDR2 is FQGNSA in the germline V gene.